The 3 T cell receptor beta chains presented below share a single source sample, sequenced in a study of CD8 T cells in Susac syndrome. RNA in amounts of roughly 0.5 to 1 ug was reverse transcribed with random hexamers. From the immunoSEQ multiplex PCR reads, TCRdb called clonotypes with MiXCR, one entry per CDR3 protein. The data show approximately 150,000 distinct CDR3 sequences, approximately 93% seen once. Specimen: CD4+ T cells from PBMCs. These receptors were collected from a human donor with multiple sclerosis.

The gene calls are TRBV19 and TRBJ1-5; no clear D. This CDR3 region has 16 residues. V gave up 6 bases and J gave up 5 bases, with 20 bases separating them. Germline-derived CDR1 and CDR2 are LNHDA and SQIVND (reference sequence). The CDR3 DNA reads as TGTGCCAGTAGGGAAGACAAGGCGGGTTGGGATCAGCCCCAGCATTTT. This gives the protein CASREDKAGWDQPQHF.

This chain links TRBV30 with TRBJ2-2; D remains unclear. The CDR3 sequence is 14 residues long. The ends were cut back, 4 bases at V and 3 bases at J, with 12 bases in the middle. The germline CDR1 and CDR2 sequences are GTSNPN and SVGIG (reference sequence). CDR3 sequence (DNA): TGTGCCTGGAATCCGACAAGCTACACCGGGGAGCTGTTTTTT. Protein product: CAWNPTSYTGELFF.

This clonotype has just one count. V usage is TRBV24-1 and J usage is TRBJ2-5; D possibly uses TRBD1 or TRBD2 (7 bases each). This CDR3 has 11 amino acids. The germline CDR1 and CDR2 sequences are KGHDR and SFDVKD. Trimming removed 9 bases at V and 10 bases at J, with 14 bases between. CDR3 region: CATGGGQSQYF. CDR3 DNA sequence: TGTGCCACCGGGGGGGGACAGAGCCAGTACTTC.